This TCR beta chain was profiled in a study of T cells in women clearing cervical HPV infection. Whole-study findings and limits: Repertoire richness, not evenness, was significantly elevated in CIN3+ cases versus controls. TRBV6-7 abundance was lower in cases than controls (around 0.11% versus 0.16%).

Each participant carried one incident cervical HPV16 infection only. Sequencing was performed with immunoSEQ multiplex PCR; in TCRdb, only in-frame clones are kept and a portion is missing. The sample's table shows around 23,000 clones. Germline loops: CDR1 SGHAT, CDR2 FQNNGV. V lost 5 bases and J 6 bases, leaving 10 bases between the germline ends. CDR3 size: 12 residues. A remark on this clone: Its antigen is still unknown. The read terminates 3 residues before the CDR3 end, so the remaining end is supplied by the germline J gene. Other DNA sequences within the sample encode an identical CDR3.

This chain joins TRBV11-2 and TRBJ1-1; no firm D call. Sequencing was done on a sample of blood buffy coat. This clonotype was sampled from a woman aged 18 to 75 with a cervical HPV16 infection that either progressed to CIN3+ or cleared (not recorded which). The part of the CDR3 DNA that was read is TGTGCCAGCAGCGATGCAGTTTCTGAA. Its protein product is CASSDAVSE. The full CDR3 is CASSDAVSEAFF.